The 19 T cell receptor beta chains below were found in one sample sequenced in a study of T cell repertoires in cytomegalovirus infection. Their antigen targets remain unknown. TCRdb re-called the reads through MiXCR, storing one row per CDR3 protein. Counted here are roughly 920,000 distinct CDR3 sequences, around 31% occurring once; the ten biggest clones make up more than 13%. This specimen consisted of cultured CD8+ T cells from PBMCs, obtained from culture after CMV antigen stimulation. These receptors came from a human donor in good health (CMV status not recorded). Some clones in this sample may be carry-over from other donors' samples.

This clonotype occurred many times. This chain's CDR3 is CASSLLRDRRTIYF. CDR3 sequence (DNA): TGTGCCAGCAGCTTACTTAGGGATCGTCGCACCATATATTTT. This chain joins TRBV7-9 and TRBJ1-3; D gene ambiguous. The CDR3 covers 14 residues. Trimming cost V 2 bases and J 9 bases, with 14 bases left between them. Germline CDR1 and CDR2: SEHNR and FQNEAQ (reference sequence).

This clonotype came up once. The chain couples TRBV27 to TRBJ2-1, with D possibly TRBD2 on 5 matching bases. CDR3 length: 12 residues. V lost 7 bases and J lost 9, with 13 bases in between. CDR1 is MNHEY, CDR2 SMNVEV, per germline (reference sequence). The DNA of the CDR3 is TGTGCCAGCATGCCTCCCCGGGGTGAGCAGTTCTTC. Translation gives CASMPPRGEQFF.

The J gene is TRBJ2-3, the V gene TRBV10-2; 7 positions match TRBD2. With V trimmed by 1 base and J by 4 bases, 2 bases remained unmatched. This CDR3 comprises 14 residues. The germline V gene has CDR1 WSHSY and CDR2 SAAADI. The CDR3 protein is CASSEWGGADTQYF. CDR3 bases: TGCGCCAGCAGTGAGTGGGGGGGGGCAGATACGCAGTATTTT.

This clonotype was seen only a few times. This sequence joins TRBV6-1 and TRBJ2-3; TRBD1 matches 12 bases. This CDR3 contains 19 residues. With 6 bases clipped from V and 1 base from J, the junction kept 14 bases outside the gene matches. Germline CDR1 is MNHNS and CDR2 is SASEGT. Here the CDR3 reads CASSSPGTGGSGGTDTQYF. The CDR3 region has the DNA TGTGCCAGCAGCAGTCCCGGGACAGGGGGCAGTGGGGGCACAGATACGCAGTATTTT.

The CDR3 loop is CAINPGQGRDEQYF. CDR3 DNA sequence: TGTGCCATCAATCCGGGACAGGGTCGAGACGAGCAGTACTTC. V gene TRBV10-3 combines with J gene TRBJ2-7, with 9 bases lining up with TRBD1. The germline V gene encodes CDR1 ENHRY and CDR2 SYGVKD. The V and J ends lost 7 bases and 5 bases, in that order; junction bases with no gene match: 9. CDR3 length: 14 amino acids.

The V call is TRBV14, the J call TRBJ2-7; 7 nucleotides line up with TRBD1. In germline, CDR1 is SGHDN, CDR2 FVKESK. The CDR3 totals 15 residues. V lost 3 bases and J lost 3; bases outside the gene matches: 8. The CDR3 sequence is CASSHPGQNYYEQYF. The CDR3 DNA is TGTGCCAGCAGCCACCCGGGACAGAACTACTACGAGCAGTACTTC.

This clonotype was seen a few times. This rearrangement joins TRBV11-2 to TRBJ1-1; the D gene is possibly TRBD1 (5 bases). Per the germline V gene, CDR1 is SGHAT and CDR2 is FQNNGV. The V and J ends lost 3 bases and 3 bases respectively, with 11 bases between them. The CDR3 runs 14 residues. CDR3 nucleotides: TGTGCCAGCAGCTTTGTTCAGGGCCACACTGAAGCTTTCTTT. It is translated as CASSFVQGHTEAFF.

The chain recombines TRBV4-3 with TRBJ1-6; the D is unclear. CDR3 size: 16 residues. V gave up 0 bases and J gave up 6 bases, with 12 bases separating them. Germline V gene lookup returns CDR1 LGHNA and CDR2 YSLEER. This CDR3 is CASSQEALGINSPLHF. In DNA form, the CDR3 reads TGCGCCAGCAGCCAAGAAGCCTTGGGGATTAATTCACCCCTCCACTTT.

The rearrangement links TRBV7-6 to TRBJ2-3; D is unclear. The CDR3 is 13 amino acids. Trimming cost V 5 bases and J 4 bases, with 10 bases left between them. CDR1 is SGHVS, CDR2 FNYEAQ, per germline. CDR3 DNA sequence: TGTGCCAGCAGCCTTCGGGCCTCAGATACGCAGTATTTT. This sequence encodes CASSLRASDTQYF.

The J gene is TRBJ1-1, the V gene TRBV10-3, with a tentative D call TRBD1 (6 bases). Per the germline V gene, CDR1 is ENHRY and CDR2 is SYGVKD. This CDR3 is built from 15 residues. V lost 0 bases to trimming and J lost 0 bases, with 8 bases between them. The CDR3 loop reads CAISESEGVNTEAFF. The CDR3 nucleotides read TGTGCCATCAGTGAGTCGGAGGGGGTGAACACTGAAGCTTTCTTT.

In regard to this clonotype: A much larger clone lies one base from this, so it may be a read error. This chain uses TRBV6-6 with TRBJ1-1, with 8 nucleotides matching TRBD1. The trim removed 10 bases at V and 4 bases at J, leaving 8 bases unmatched. Germline CDR1 is MNHNY and CDR2 is SVGAGI (reference sequence). The CDR3 is 13 residues long. The CDR3 protein is CANRTGHGTEAFF. The CDR3 nucleotides read TGTGCCAACAGGACAGGGCATGGCACTGAAGCTTTCTTT.

The chain joins TRBV5-4 to TRBJ2-7, with D maybe TRBD2 (7 bases). The germline gives CDR1 SGHNT, CDR2 YYREEE (reference sequence). The CDR3 extends over 16 amino acids. V was pared by 4 bases and J by 5 bases, with 22 bases between. This chain's CDR3 is CASSPSGGGGKHEQYV. CDR3 bases: TGTGCCAGCAGCCCCTCGGGCGGCGGGGGCAAACACGAGCAGTACGTC.

This clonotype came up a few times. V is TRBV19 and J is TRBJ1-2; D is possibly TRBD1 (5 bases). The CDR3 loop spans 14 amino acids. V shed 5 bases and J shed 1 base, with 11 bases lying between them. The germline gives CDR1 LNHDA, CDR2 SQIVND (reference sequence). The CDR3, as DNA: TGTGCCAGTAGTGACGCAGGGATTAACTATGGCTACACCTTC. Translating gives CASSDAGINYGYTF.

The chain couples TRBV6-6 to TRBJ2-1; TRBD1 is a possible D gene (6 bases). The CDR3 contains 16 residues. Trimming removed 4 bases from V and 0 bases from J, with 13 bases in between. The germline V gene encodes CDR1 MNHNY and CDR2 SVGAGI (reference sequence). CDR3 region: CASSSGHPSSYNEQFF. In nucleotides, the CDR3 is TGTGCCAGCAGTTCGGGACACCCGAGCTCCTACAATGAGCAGTTCTTC.

Regarding this clonotype: With a much larger clone just one base away, this may be a read error. The chain links TRBV7-2 to TRBJ1-1, with D uncertain. From germline, CDR1 is SGHTA and CDR2 FQGNSA. The CDR3 is 15 residues long. The CDR3 DNA sequence: TGTGCCAACAGCTTATTTCCCTTGCTGAACACTGAAGCTTTCTTT. Translation gives CANSLFPLLNTEAFF.

This clonotype was seen only a few times. The chain uses TRBV7-6 and TRBJ2-1; TRBD2 aligns across 11 bases. Per the germline V gene, CDR1 is SGHVS and CDR2 is FNYEAQ. After removal of 4 bases from V and 8 bases from J, the junction contained 10 bases not matched to a gene. The CDR3 contains 16 residues. The CDR3, as DNA: TGTGCCAGCAGCTCCTCCCAAGGACTAGCGGGCGATGAGCAGTTCTTC. Protein: CASSSSQGLAGDEQFF.

The chain combines TRBV12-5 with TRBJ2-2, with D unresolved. Trimming removed 3 bases from V and 0 bases from J, with 5 bases in between. The CDR3 spans 14 residues. Germline V lookup: CDR1 LGHNT, CDR2 FRNRAP. The CDR3 DNA sequence: TGTGCTAGTGGTTTCGGAACGAACACCGGGGAGCTGTTTTTT. It specifies CASGFGTNTGELFF.

In this sample, this clonotype turned up many times. The chain recombines TRBV7-6 with TRBJ2-6, with D possibly matching TRBD1 (6 bases). This CDR3 has 16 residues. Germline values: CDR1 SGHVS, CDR2 FNYEAQ. Deletions cut 5 bases from V and 5 bases from J, with 16 bases between. The CDR3 coding sequence is TGTGCCAGCAGCGAACAAACAGGGATAAGGGCCAACGTCCTGACTTTC. Translating it yields CASSEQTGIRANVLTF.

This clonotype was found many times. The chain uses TRBV7-2 and TRBJ2-1; D unclear. V was pared by 3 bases and J by 4 bases, with 10 bases between. Germline assignment: CDR1 SGHTA and CDR2 FQGNSA. The CDR3 is 14 amino acids. CDR3 DNA sequence: TGTGCCAGCAGCTTTTTCGGGCCGTACAATGAGCAGTTCTTC. This sequence encodes CASSFFGPYNEQFF.